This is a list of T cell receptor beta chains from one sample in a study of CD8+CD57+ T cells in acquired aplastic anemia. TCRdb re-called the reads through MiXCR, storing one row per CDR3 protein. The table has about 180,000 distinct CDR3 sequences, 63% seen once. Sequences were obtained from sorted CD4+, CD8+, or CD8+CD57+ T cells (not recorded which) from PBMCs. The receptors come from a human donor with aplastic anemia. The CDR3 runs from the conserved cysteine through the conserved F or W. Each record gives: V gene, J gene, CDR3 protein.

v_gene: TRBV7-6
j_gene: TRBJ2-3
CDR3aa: CASSDEESSTDTQYF

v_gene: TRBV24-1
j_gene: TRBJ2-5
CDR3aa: CATSSAYEETQYF

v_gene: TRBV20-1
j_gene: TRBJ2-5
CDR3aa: CSAHGQRGETQYF

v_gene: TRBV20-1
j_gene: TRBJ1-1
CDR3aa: CSAGYRELSTEAFF

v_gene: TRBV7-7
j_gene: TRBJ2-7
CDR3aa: CASSAGLAYEQYF

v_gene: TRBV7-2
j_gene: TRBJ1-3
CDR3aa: CASSLGTGGNTIYF

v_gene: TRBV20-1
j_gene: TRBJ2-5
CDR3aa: CSARNAQETQYF

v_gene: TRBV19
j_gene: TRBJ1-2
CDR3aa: CASSPSQSLTYGYTF

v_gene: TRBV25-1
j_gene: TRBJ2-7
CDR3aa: CASSLQGNYEQYF

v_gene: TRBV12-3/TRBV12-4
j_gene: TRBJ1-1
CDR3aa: CASSLAPGLHAFF

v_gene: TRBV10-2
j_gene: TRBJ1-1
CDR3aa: CASSDTTGQFYEAFF

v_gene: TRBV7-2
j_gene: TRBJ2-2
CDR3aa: CASSFSGITGELFF

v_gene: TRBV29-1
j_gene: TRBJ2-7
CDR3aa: CSAGQAGEQYF

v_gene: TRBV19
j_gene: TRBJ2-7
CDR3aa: CASSIGGNFYEQYF

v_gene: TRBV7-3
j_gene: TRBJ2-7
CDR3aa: CASSLKFPAGGGEQYF

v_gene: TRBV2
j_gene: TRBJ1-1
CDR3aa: CASRGIGATEAFF

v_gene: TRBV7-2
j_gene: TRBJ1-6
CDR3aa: CASSSNRGTPLHF

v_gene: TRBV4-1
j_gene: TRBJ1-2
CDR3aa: CASSQVFGGTNYGYTF

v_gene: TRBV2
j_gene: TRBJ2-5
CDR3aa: CASSKDRQETQYF

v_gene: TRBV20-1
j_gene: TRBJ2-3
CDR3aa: CSARIRREGNTDTQYF

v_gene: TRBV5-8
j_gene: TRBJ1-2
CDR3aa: CASSSSMGAGNGYTF

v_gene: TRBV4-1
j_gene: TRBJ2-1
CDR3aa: CASQGQGHNEQFF

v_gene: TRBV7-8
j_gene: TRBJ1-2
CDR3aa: CASSLTPGNYGYTF

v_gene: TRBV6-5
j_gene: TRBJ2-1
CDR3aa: CASSQRSYNEQFF

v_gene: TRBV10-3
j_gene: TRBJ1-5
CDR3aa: CAVSRGRGIQPQHF

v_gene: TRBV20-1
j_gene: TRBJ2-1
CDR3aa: CSATGRDEQFF

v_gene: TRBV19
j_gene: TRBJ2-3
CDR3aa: CASTAVQGTDTQYF

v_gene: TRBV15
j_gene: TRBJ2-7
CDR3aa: CATSRDRVMNEQYF

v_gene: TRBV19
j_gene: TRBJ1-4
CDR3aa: CASTPVVGLKLFF

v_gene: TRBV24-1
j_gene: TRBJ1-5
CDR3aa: CATSDGSEPQHF